This T cell receptor (beta chain) was documented in a study of neurological immune-mediated disorders. TCRdb redid the calling of the 5' RACE reads with MiXCR, one entry per CDR3 protein. The sample includes tens of thousands of distinct CDR3 sequences, about 10% of them seen just once. Indicated time point: longitudinal time-point 1 (baseline). This CDR3 region has 15 residues. Germline CDR1 is SGHTA and CDR2 is FQGTGA. V lost 10 bases, J lost 1 base, and 19 bases lay in between. This receptor was identified in a male donor with HTLV-1-associated myelopathy (HAM/TSP). V is TRBV7-3 and J is TRBJ1-1; D perhaps matches TRBD1 (5 bases). Sequencing input: PBMCs. The CDR3 region is CAISSTGQENTEAFF. As DNA, the CDR3 is TGTGCCATTAGCTCAACAGGACAAGAGAACACTGAAGCTTTCTTT. Looking up the rest from reference TRBV7-3 and TRBJ1-1 gives the full variable domain: GAGVSQTPSNKVTEKGKYVELRCDPISGHTALYWYRQSLGQGPEFLIYFQGTGAADDSGLPNDRFFAVRPEGSVSTLKIQRTERGDSAVYLCAISSTGQENTEAFFGQGTRLTVV.